The rows below give T cell receptor beta chains drawn from one sample of a study of T cells in Graves' hyperthyroidism and ophthalmopathy. MiXCR was run by TCRdb on the multiplex PCR reads, yielding one entry per CDR3 protein. The sample yields about 740,000 distinct CDR3 sequences, about 14% seen once. The sample taken for sequencing was blood. These receptors all stem from a woman younger than 30 with Graves' hyperthyroidism. Both conserved end residues are part of each CDR3. A D gene is named only where the DNA matches it firmly. Clone size, where shown, is once, few, many, or a class for clones that have expanded.

>many|TRBJ2-3|TRBV2|NA
CASSRTRVDTQYF
TGTGCCAGCAGTAGGACCCGCGTAGATACGCAGTATTTT
>many|TRBJ2-1|TRBV28|NA
CASTISRSYNEQFF
TGTGCCAGTACCATAAGTAGGTCCTACAATGAGCAGTTCTTC
>many|TRBJ2-7|TRBV2|NA
CASRPDPARYEQYF
TGTGCCAGCAGACCGGACCCCGCGAGATACGAGCAGTACTTC
>NA|TRBJ2-1|TRBV6-2/TRBV6-3|TRBD1
CATTRNRGSGEQFF
TGTGCCACTACAAGGAACAGGGGGTCAGGTGAGCAGTTCTTC
>many|TRBJ2-7|TRBV20-1|NA
CSARDWAPGEQYF
TGCAGTGCTAGAGATTGGGCTCCGGGAGAGCAGTACTTC
>many|TRBJ2-7|TRBV7-2|TRBD2
CASSLRLAVREQYF
TGTGCCAGCAGCTTACGTCTAGCGGTACGCGAGCAGTACTTC
>many|TRBJ2-2|TRBV3-1|NA
CASSFIRGTGELFF
TGTGCCAGCAGCTTCATCCGGGGGACCGGGGAGCTGTTTTTT
>NA|TRBJ2-3|TRBV28|NA
CASSLVSNAQYF
TGTGCCAGCAGTTTGGTGTCCAATGCGCAGTATTTT
>few|TRBJ2-2|TRBV7-2|NA
CASSSTSYTGELFF
TGTGCCAGCAGCTCGACAAGCTACACCGGGGAGCTGTTTTTT
>few|TRBJ2-7|TRBV28|TRBD1
CASSVNRGWDEQYF
TGTGCCAGCAGTGTCAACAGGGGCTGGGACGAGCAGTACTTC
>NA|TRBJ2-7|TRBV10-1|TRBD2
CASSKTSGSFYEQYF
TGCGCCAGCAGTAAAACTAGCGGGAGCTTTTACGAGCAGTACTTC
>few|TRBJ2-7|TRBV6-1|NA
CATQSPSAYEQYF
TGTGCCACCCAAAGTCCTAGCGCCTACGAGCAGTACTTC
>many|TRBJ2-7|TRBV15|TRBD2
CATSREGTSGSYEQYF
TGTGCCACCAGCAGAGAAGGGACTAGCGGTTCCTACGAGCAGTACTTC
>NA|TRBJ1-1|TRBV7-3|NA
CASSQPGSTEAFF
TGTGCCAGCAGCCAGCCAGGGAGTACTGAAGCTTTCTTT
>many|TRBJ1-1|TRBV5-1|NA
CASSLELVNTEAFF
TGCGCCAGCAGCTTGGAACTGGTGAACACTGAAGCTTTCTTT
>NA|TRBJ2-3|TRBV28|TRBD1
CASSPDRAATDTQYF
TGTGCCAGCAGCCCGGACAGGGCCGCCACAGATACGCAGTATTTT
>many|TRBJ2-3|TRBV6-5|NA
CASSYLGWNTDTQYF
TGTGCCAGCAGTTACTTAGGGTGGAACACAGATACGCAGTATTTT
>once|TRBJ2-3|TRBV29-1|NA
CSVVGTEDSSTDTQYF
TGCAGCGTTGTGGGGACGGAGGATTCTAGCACAGATACGCAGTATTTT
>few|TRBJ1-1|TRBV19|TRBD1
CASSIVGTAGTEAFF
TGTGCCAGTAGTATAGTCGGGACAGCGGGCACTGAAGCTTTCTTT
>many|TRBJ1-2|TRBV11-2|NA
CASDLGRGYGYTF
TGTGCCAGCGACTTGGGCAGGGGCTATGGCTACACCTTC
>NA|TRBJ2-7|TRBV5-1|TRBD1
CASSLDDRGGEQYF
TGCGCCAGCAGCCTAGACGACAGGGGGGGCGAGCAGTACTTC
>many|TRBJ2-1|TRBV4-3|NA
CASSLGLTNNEQFF
TGCGCCAGCAGCCTAGGACTAACCAACAATGAGCAGTTCTTC
>few|TRBJ2-2|TRBV10-1|NA
CASSELRSGELFF
TGCGCCAGCAGTGAGCTACGATCCGGGGAGCTGTTTTTT
>many|TRBJ2-5|TRBV28|NA
CAIGGETQYF
TGTGCCATCGGCGGGGAGACCCAGTACTTC
>NA|TRBJ2-2|TRBV14|TRBD2
CASSRKGLALHNAKNTGELFF
TGTGCCAGCAGCCGAAAAGGACTAGCGCTACACAATGCTAAGAACACCGGGGAGCTGTTTTTT
>many|TRBJ2-7|TRBV7-3|NA
CASSLSRGGPVEQYF
TGTGCCAGCAGCTTAAGTCGAGGAGGGCCAGTCGAGCAGTACTTC
>many|TRBJ2-5|TRBV29-1|TRBD1
CSVQGVHRDWETQYF
TGCAGCGTTCAGGGGGTACACCGGGATTGGGAGACCCAGTACTTC
>many|TRBJ1-6|TRBV12-3/TRBV12-4|TRBD1
CASSSDRGFSPLHF
TGTGCCAGCAGTTCAGACAGGGGGTTTTCACCCCTCCACTTT
>NA|TRBJ2-2|TRBV27|NA
CAILRDTGELFF
TGTGCCATCCTCAGGGACACCGGGGAGCTGTTTTTT
>many|TRBJ2-5|TRBV30|TRBD2
CAWSLGSGSLRKTQYF
TGTGCCTGGAGCCTGGGCAGCGGGAGTTTGAGGAAGACCCAGTACTTC
>many|TRBJ2-1|TRBV30|NA
CAWSAGAEINEQFF
TGTGCCTGGAGTGCCGGTGCCGAAATCAATGAGCAGTTCTTC
>many|TRBJ1-1|TRBV30|NA
CAWIKSWASLRGNTEAFF
TGTGCCTGGATTAAGTCTTGGGCCAGTCTCCGGGGGAACACTGAAGCTTTCTTT
>NA|TRBJ2-1|TRBV7-3|NA
CASSPGSRAWDEQFF
TGTGCCAGCAGCCCCGGCAGCCGGGCCTGGGATGAGCAGTTCTTC
>many|TRBJ1-2|TRBV20-1|NA
CSAIEDTNYGYTF
TGCAGTGCTATCGAGGACACTAACTATGGCTACACCTTC
>few|TRBJ1-6|TRBV27|NA
CASSLMGRTRTALHF
TGTGCCAGCAGTTTAATGGGACGGACCCGAACAGCCCTCCACTTT
>few|TRBJ2-3|TRBV7-2|TRBD1
CASSLGQGLVDTQYF
TGTGCCAGCAGCTTAGGACAGGGCTTAGTAGATACGCAGTATTTT
>few|TRBJ2-3|TRBV5-4|NA
CASSWRPDTQYF
TGTGCCAGCAGCTGGAGGCCAGATACGCAGTATTTT
>many|TRBJ2-1|TRBV11-2|TRBD2
CASSLGSGGSYNEQFF
TGTGCCAGCAGCTTAGGAAGCGGGGGCTCCTACAATGAGCAGTTCTTC
>NA|TRBJ2-3|TRBV5-5|NA
CASSPSYSFMGTQYF
TGTGCCAGCAGCCCTTCGTACAGTTTCATGGGTACGCAGTATTTT
>many|TRBJ2-5|TRBV11-1|NA
CASSLLDGVQETQYF
TGTGCCAGCAGCTTACTAGACGGAGTCCAAGAGACCCAGTACTTC
>many|TRBJ2-5|TRBV24-1|TRBD2
CATSDRTSGRDETQYF
TGTGCCACCAGTGACCGTACTAGCGGGAGGGACGAGACCCAGTACTTC
>many|TRBJ2-3|TRBV20-1|NA
CSARGWPGGAKRETQYF
TGCAGTGCTAGGGGATGGCCCGGCGGGGCCAAAAGGGAGACGCAGTATTTT
>few|TRBJ1-5|TRBV19|NA
CASTSPGVLINQPQHF
TGTGCCAGTACCTCTCCCGGGGTTTTGATCAATCAGCCCCAGCATTTT
>many|TRBJ1-1|TRBV12-3/TRBV12-4|NA
CASSFKGVRTEAFF
TGTGCCAGCAGTTTTAAGGGGGTAAGGACTGAAGCTTTCTTT
>many|TRBJ2-7|TRBV20-1|NA
CSARAPRRAGGDEQYF
TGCAGTGCTAGAGCACCTCGTAGGGCCGGGGGCGACGAGCAGTACTTC
>NA|TRBJ2-7|TRBV13|NA
CASGTDPYEQYF
TGTGCCAGCGGGACGGATCCCTACGAGCAGTACTTC
>many|TRBJ2-2|TRBV25-1|TRBD1
CASSDGQGTRWGELFF
TGTGCCAGCAGTGACGGACAGGGGACGCGGTGGGGGGAGCTGTTTTTT
>many|TRBJ1-2|TRBV20-1|TRBD1
CSARDRTRGERGYTF
TGCAGTGCTAGAGATCGGACCAGGGGGGAAAGAGGCTACACCTTC